This TCR beta chain comes out of a study of T cells expressing NK-cell markers. TCRdb reprocessed the 5' RACE reads and reports one entry per CDR3 protein, with no DNA. Recorded for this sample: 450,000 to 600,000 distinct CDR3 sequences. The CDR3 runs 18 residues. The germline CDR1 and CDR2 sequences are SGHAT and FQDESV (reference sequence). J is TRBJ1-1 and V is TRBV11-1. The specimen sequenced was blood T cells: a sorted CD56 or NKG2C T cell subset, CD4+ or CD8+ T cells, or bulk PBMC T cells (not recorded which). The clonotype comes from a man in his late teens or twenties in good health. The CDR3: CASSFSSVLGGVNTEAFF.